This TCR beta chain came from a study of cytomegalovirus exposure and HLA in healthy donors. The wider study: Among roughly 190 million T cells, an earlier analysis found 90 million to 130 million unique TCR beta sequences.

Study observations and caveats: For TCR beta chains, V- and J-gene trimming was later linked to a missense DCLRE1C variant. A later analysis associated 15,000 or so TCR beta sequences with HLA alleles at a 0.05 false discovery rate.

The PCR was carried out with 60 Vbeta primers and 13 Jbeta primers. Data came from immunoSEQ multiplex PCR; TCRdb stores just in-frame clones and leaves some out. This table has some 76,000 clones, approximately 72% appearing once. As for this clone: What it recognizes is unknown.

This receptor was identified in a woman aged 40 to 50 in good health and CMV-seropositive. Sequencing was carried out using PBMCs.

The CDR3 loop reads CASRDGGRSYGYTF. CDR3 DNA: TGTGCCAGCAGGGATGGCGGGCGGAGCTATGGCTACACCTTC. This chain uses TRBV28 with TRBJ1-2; D not certain. The CDR3 has 14 amino acids. V shed 6 bases and J shed 4 bases, with 15 bases lying between them. Per the germline V gene, CDR1 is MDHEN and CDR2 is SYDVKM.